This section outlines one T cell receptor beta chain sequence together with its context. The antigen is not known. This record comes from a study of T-cell reconstitution after alpha-beta-depleted transplantation in children. Unique molecular identifiers were used to barcode this TCRbeta library. TCRdb re-called the PCR reads through MiXCR, storing one row per CDR3 protein. The table shows over 200,000 distinct CDR3 sequences, with about 8.7% occurring only once. General study results and limits: About two months after transplant, alpha-beta T cells reportedly came from several hundred expanded graft clones. The study traced high day-60 TCRbeta diversity in some patients to surviving recipient T cells and thymic progenitors. After one year, T-cell counts and TCRbeta diversity mostly came from new T cells.

With 3 bases clipped from V and 7 bases from J, the junction kept 19 bases outside the gene matches. In germline, CDR1 is MGHDK, CDR2 SYGVNS. The CDR3 is 19 amino acids. The specimen comprised PBMCs, mostly from graft donor cells, sampled 360 days after TCRalphabeta/CD19-depleted stem cell transplant. This clonotype was obtained from a male patient between 2 and 9 years old who had a stem cell transplant for acute myeloid leukemia, so the T cells may come from the graft donor. V is TRBV25-1 and J is TRBJ2-1; 9 bases are shared with TRBD2. The CDR3 nucleotides are TGTGCCAGCAGTGACCCAAAGGAGAATTTAGCGGGGGTGAGGAATGAGCAGTTCTTC. Protein sequence: CASSDPKENLAGVRNEQFF.